The 15 T cell receptor beta chains given below trace back to one sample, sequenced in a study of immune heterogeneity within non-small cell lung tumors. Template input was genomic DNA from bulk tumor (around 630 ng per sample). Each primary tumor yielded several biopsies, collected far apart from one another at surgery. Newly diagnosed with untreated non-small cell lung cancer, the patients underwent curative surgery. The authors amplified TCR beta CDR3 by multiplex PCR with 32 V and 13 J primers. TCRdb itself ran the multiplex PCR reads through MiXCR, one entry per CDR3 protein. The sample yields 4,500 to 7,000 distinct CDR3 sequences, around a fifth seen once. The sample was lung tumor tissue. The origin of the receptors is a man aged 60 to 69 with non-small cell lung cancer.

A word on this clonotype: Its ends do not fully match the called genes, so a read error is possible. The chain carries TRBV12-3 or TRBV12-4 and TRBJ1-1, with D possibly matching TRBD1 (5 bases). CDR3 length equals 13 residues. CDR3 in DNA: TGTGCCAGCAGTCTTGAGGGGAAAACTGAAGATTTCTTT. It yields the protein CASSLEGKTEDFF.

Ten or more counts support this clonotype. The gene calls are TRBV30 and TRBJ2-2, with a possible D match to TRBD2 (6 bases). Germline CDR1 is GTSNPN and CDR2 is SVGIG (reference sequence). The CDR3 runs 13 residues. Trimming left V 8 bases short and J 2 bases short, with 12 bases between. The DNA for the CDR3 is TGTGCCCGTTTAGCGGCTAACACCGGGGAGCTGTTTTTT. As protein: CARLAANTGELFF.

This clonotype is medium-sized (0.01 to 0.1%) in the sample. The chain is built from TRBV20-1 and TRBJ2-7; 12 nucleotides align to TRBD2. The CDR3 has 17 amino acids. Per the germline V gene, CDR1 is DFQATT and CDR2 is SNEGSKA (reference sequence). The ends lost 1 base at V and 2 bases at J; junction bases unmatched: 9. The CDR3 DNA reads TGCAGTGCTAGAGGCGGACTAGCGGGAACAGCCACCTACGAGCAGTACTTC. It codes for CSARGGLAGTATYEQYF.

The sample holds many counts of this clonotype. The chain recombines TRBV10-2 with TRBJ2-2; D perhaps matches TRBD2 (5 bases). The CDR3 is 15 residues long. CDR1 and CDR2 from the germline V gene are WSHSY and SAAADI. With 4 bases removed from V and 1 base from J, the gap between germline ends came to 10 bases. CDR3 residues: CASSAGILNTGELFF. The CDR3 DNA sequence: TGCGCCAGCAGTGCCGGGATCCTGAACACCGGGGAGCTGTTTTTT.

This sequence joins TRBV18 and TRBJ1-3, with 9 positions matching TRBD1. Trimming at V came to 3 bases and at J to 3 bases, leaving 9 bases not matched to a gene. Germline CDR1 and CDR2: KGHSH and LQKENI. The CDR3 covers 17 residues. DNA of the CDR3: TGTGCCAGCTCACCCTCGGACAGGGGTCGAAATGGAAACACCATATATTTT. Its protein is CASSPSDRGRNGNTIYF. The whole variable domain, remainder taken from reference TRBV18 and TRBJ1-3, is NAGVMQNPRHLVRRRGQEARLRCSPMKGHSHVYWYRQLPEEGLKFMVYLQKENIIDESGMPKERFSAEFPKEGPSILRIQQVVRGDSAAYFCASSPSDRGRNGNTIYFGEGSWLTVV.

This clonotype was found many times. The chain links TRBV19 to TRBJ2-7, with TRBD1 matching over 7 bases. CDR1 is LNHDA, CDR2 SQIVND, per germline (reference sequence). Unmatched junction bases numbered 11, after V lost 3 bases and J lost 3 bases. The CDR3 has 16 amino acids. The CDR3 reads CASSIPRDSRIYEQYF. The CDR3 bases are TGTGCCAGTAGTATTCCCCGGGACAGTAGAATCTACGAGCAGTACTTC. The whole variable domain, filled in from reference TRBV19 and TRBJ2-7, reads DGGITQSPKYLFRKEGQNVTLSCEQNLNHDAMYWYRQDPGQGLRLIYYSQIVNDFQKGDIAEGYSVSREKKESFPLTVTSAQKNPTAFYLCASSIPRDSRIYEQYFGPGTRLTVT.

A remark on this clonotype: This may stem from a read error, because a much larger clone lies one nucleotide away. This chain uses TRBV5-4 with TRBJ1-2; D unclear. Germline V lookup: CDR1 SGHNT, CDR2 YYREEE (reference sequence). This CDR3 has 14 residues. CDR3 sequence (DNA): TGTGCCATCAGCTTGGACGGTCATAACTATGGCTACACCTTC. Translation: CAISLDGHNYGYTF.

Comment on this clonotype: One end of the junction varies from germline; a read error may be responsible. This chain joins TRBV27 and TRBJ2-7; a weak D match, TRBD1 (5 bases). From germline, CDR1 is MNHEY and CDR2 SMNVEV (reference sequence). The CDR3 loop spans 14 amino acids. The CDR3 DNA is TGTGCCAGCGGTTTTGGTGGGGCCGGTGACGAGCAGCACTTC. Amino acid sequence: CASGFGGAGDEQHF.

By proportion, this clonotype is medium-sized. The chain couples TRBV20-1 to TRBJ2-5; 7 bases agree with TRBD2. The V and J ends lost 0 bases and 5 bases, in that order; junction bases with no gene match: 9. Germline V lookup: CDR1 DFQATT, CDR2 SNEGSKA (reference sequence). This CDR3 is 15 amino acids long. In DNA, the CDR3 is TGCAGTGCTAGAGATCTAGCGGAGGGCTGGGAGACCCAGTACTTC. It yields the protein CSARDLAEGWETQYF.

This clonotype was seen a handful of times. Just one base apart from a much larger clone, this may be a read error. The chain uses TRBV20-1 and TRBJ2-1, with 11 bases matching TRBD2. The CDR3 consists of 18 residues. Germline-derived CDR1 and CDR2 are DFQATT and SNEGSKA (reference sequence). CDR3 residues: CSARDSSGRSSSYNQQFF. The CDR3 DNA sequence: TGCAGTGCTAGAGATTCTAGCGGGAGGTCTAGCTCCTACAATCAGCAGTTCTTC.

V and J are TRBV7-8 and TRBJ1-5; no clear D gene. Germline-derived CDR1 and CDR2 are SGHVS and FQNEAQ. This CDR3 region has 13 residues. V was trimmed by 9 bases and J by 8 bases, leaving 17 bases between them. CDR3 protein: CARSPTVNKPQHF. CDR3 sequence (DNA): TGTGCCAGAAGCCCCACAGTTAATAAGCCCCAGCATTTT.

About this clonotype: This may stem from a read error, because a much larger clone lies one nucleotide away. The chain joins TRBV20-1 to TRBJ1-2, with 7 bases that match TRBD1. V was pared by 6 bases and J by 8 bases, with 15 bases of the junction left unmatched. The germline CDR1 and CDR2 sequences are DFQATT and SNEGSKA (reference sequence). The CDR3 is 14 residues long. The CDR3 is CSATPFDRAKGYTF. As DNA, the CDR3 is TGCAGTGCCACCCCCTTCGACAGGGCGAAGGGCTACACCTTC.

Concerning this clonotype itself: Being one base from a much bigger clone, this may be a read error. This CDR3 fails to terminate in the conserved phenylalanine or tryptophan, so it likely reflects a read error. This sequence joins TRBV12-3 or TRBV12-4 and TRBJ1-6; D possibly corresponds to TRBD1 (5 bases). This CDR3 spans 14 amino acids. V lost 3 bases and J 5 bases, leaving 8 bases between the germline ends. CDR3 in amino acids: CASSLTRDNSPLHS. The CDR3 coding sequence is TGTGCCAGCAGTTTGACCAGGGATAATTCACCCCTCCACTCT.

The V gene is TRBV9, the J gene TRBJ2-4; D perhaps matches TRBD2 (6 bases). The CDR3 length is 14 residues. V dropped 2 bases and J dropped 8 bases, with 14 bases sitting between them. Germline V gene lookup returns CDR1 SGDLS and CDR2 YYNGEE. CDR3: CASSVGLLRDIQYF. CDR3 DNA: TGTGCCAGCAGCGTGGGACTTCTCCGGGACATTCAGTACTTC.

This clonotype was detected ten times or more. V and J are TRBV7-9 and TRBJ1-2; D is uncertain. Germline-derived CDR1 and CDR2 are SEHNR and FQNEAQ (reference sequence). The CDR3 extends over 12 amino acids. Trimming left V 5 bases short and J 2 bases short, with 6 bases between. CDR3 residues: CASSNKNYGYTF. In DNA form, the CDR3 reads TGTGCCAGCAGCAACAAGAACTATGGCTACACCTTC.